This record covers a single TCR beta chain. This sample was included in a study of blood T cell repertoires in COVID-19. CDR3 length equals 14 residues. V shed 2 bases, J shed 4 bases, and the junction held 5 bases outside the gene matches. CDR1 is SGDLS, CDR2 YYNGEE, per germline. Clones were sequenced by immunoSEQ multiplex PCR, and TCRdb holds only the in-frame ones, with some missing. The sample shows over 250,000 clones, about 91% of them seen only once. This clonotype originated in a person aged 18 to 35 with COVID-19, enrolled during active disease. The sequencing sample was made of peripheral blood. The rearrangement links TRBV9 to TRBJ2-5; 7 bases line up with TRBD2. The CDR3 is CASSVTSLGETQYF. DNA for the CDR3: TGTGCCAGCAGCGTGACTAGCTTAGGAGAGACCCAGTACTTC.